Shown below are 9 T cell receptor beta chains from a single sample sequenced in a study of cytomegalovirus exposure and HLA in healthy donors. Primers included in the PCR were 60 Vbeta and 13 Jbeta primers. Measured with immunoSEQ multiplex PCR; TCRdb has only the in-frame clones, and not every one. Here the sample spans 200,000 to 250,000 clones, roughly 73% being singletons. Specimen: PBMCs. These receptors all come from a boy under 18 in good health and CMV-seronegative.

The chain links TRBV19 to TRBJ2-4, with D perhaps TRBD1 (5 bases). Germline CDR1 is LNHDA and CDR2 is SQIVND (reference sequence). The CDR3 totals 14 residues. The germline V and J ends were trimmed by 3 bases and 3 bases, with 9 bases remaining between them. The CDR3 spells CASSIREDKNIQYF. The CDR3 bases are TGTGCCAGTAGTATCAGGGAAGACAAAAACATTCAGTACTTC.

V is TRBV29-1 and J is TRBJ1-1; D unclear. This CDR3 has 11 residues. Germline V gene lookup returns CDR1 SQVTM and CDR2 ANQGSEA. Trimming left V 3 bases short and J 7 bases short, with 9 bases between. This chain's CDR3 is CSVEIRCEAFF. For the CDR3, the DNA is TGCAGCGTTGAGATCAGGTGTGAAGCTTTCTTT.

This chain links TRBV11-3 with TRBJ1-1; D gene uncertain. V lost 1 base to trimming and J lost 3 bases, with 3 bases between them. From germline, CDR1 is SGHNT and CDR2 YENEEA. There are 12 residues in the CDR3. The CDR3 nucleotides read TGTGCCAGCAGCTTAGTCGACACTGAAGCTTTCTTT. Translated, it gives CASSLVDTEAFF.

This clone showed up just a few times. V usage is TRBV5-3 and J usage is TRBJ1-1; a possible D gene is TRBD1 (6 bases). TRBV5-3 is annotated as an ORF whose role is uncertain. CDR3 length equals 14 residues. V lost 4 bases and J lost 4, with 14 bases in between. DNA for the CDR3: TGTGCCAGAAGCAGGCCCCAGGGGCTCACTGAAGCTTTCTTT. This gives the protein CARSRPQGLTEAFF.

CDR3 region: CASSPMRAESSPAFF. The CDR3 region has the DNA TGTGCCAGCAGTCCGATGCGGGCGGAGAGCTCTCCCGCTTTCTTT. V usage is TRBV9 and J usage is TRBJ1-1; D unresolved. Trimming cost V 5 bases and J 11 bases, with 25 bases left between them. CDR1 SGDLS and CDR2 YYNGEE come from the germline V gene. The CDR3 is 15 amino acids.

The CDR3 nucleotides are TGCGCCAGCAGCCAATATGAGGGAACCACCTATAATTCACCCCTCCACTTT. Translation: CASSQYEGTTYNSPLHF. The chain uses TRBV4-1 and TRBJ1-6; unclear D gene. V was cut by 2 bases and J by 2 bases, with 13 bases left in between. Germline V gene data show CDR1 as MGHRA and CDR2 as YSYEKL. The CDR3 consists of 17 residues.

This chain uses TRBV29-1 with TRBJ2-7, with 7 bases lining up with TRBD1. The germline V gene encodes CDR1 SQVTM and CDR2 ANQGSEA. The CDR3 contains 17 residues. Unmatched junction bases numbered 20, after V lost 4 bases and J lost 5 bases. CDR3 sequence: CSVAPAPTGPLQDEQYF. The CDR3, as DNA: TGCAGCGTTGCCCCCGCACCGACAGGGCCCCTGCAAGACGAGCAGTACTTC.

This sequence joins TRBV18 and TRBJ2-2; a weak D match, TRBD2 (5 bases). CDR1 is KGHSH and CDR2 is LQKENI in the germline V gene. The CDR3 contains 15 residues. Trimming cost V 6 bases and J 1 base, with 12 bases left between them. The CDR3 region is CASSVTRGNTGELFF. DNA of the CDR3: TGTGCCAGCTCCGTGACCCGGGGGAACACCGGGGAGCTGTTTTTT.

The table lists this clone with a count of one. The chain recombines TRBV27 with TRBJ1-2; TRBD1 agrees at 9 bases. CDR1 and CDR2 (germline): MNHEY, SMNVEV (reference sequence). V lost 8 bases to trimming and J lost 6 bases; unmatched junction nucleotides: 10. The CDR3 loop spans 14 amino acids. CDR3 residues: CASCPGTGWNGYTF. The CDR3 DNA is TGTGCCAGCTGTCCCGGGACAGGGTGGAATGGCTACACCTTC.